The clone carrying this T cell receptor beta chain showed up just a few times. The source of the sample is a study of T-cell memory formation after mild COVID-19. Constant-segment-primed 5'RACE gave TCR alpha and TCR beta cDNA libraries with sample barcodes and UMIs. Each CDR3 protein gets one entry after TCRdb re-called the 5' RACE reads with MiXCR. The sample contains around 530,000 distinct CDR3 sequences, about 20% of which appear only once. Deletions cut 4 bases from V and 8 bases from J, with 21 bases between. This CDR3 comprises 15 residues. The germline CDR1 and CDR2 sequences are SGDLS and YYNGEE.

V is TRBV9 and J is TRBJ2-5; D not certain. The sequenced sample consisted of PBMCs or a T cell subset sorted from them (not recorded which). The receptor's source is an adult woman who had mild COVID-19 (a few samples of this study predate the infection). Cell type and time point are not known. CDR3 bases: TGTGCCAGCAGCCCTAGAGGAGAGACTGAAGGAACCCAGTACTTC. It specifies CASSPRGETEGTQYF.